A single TCR beta chain is shown here with its context. Some clones are missing from TCRdb's copy, which holds only in-frame ones; the method was immunoSEQ multiplex PCR. The sample lists approximately 45,000 clones; about 80% were seen once. This sample stems from a study of OX40 agonist ivuxolimab in advanced cancers. This CDR3 has 15 residues. V dropped 7 bases and J dropped 4 bases, with 16 bases sitting between them. Looked up from germline, CDR1 is SGHTA and CDR2 is FQGNSA. The chain couples TRBV7-2 to TRBJ2-2; tentative D call: TRBD1 (5 bases). Source: CD4+ or CD8+ T cells sorted from blood, taken in a trial of the OX40 agonist ivuxolimab. The TCR originated in an adult with an advanced solid tumor such as melanoma, head and neck, liver or kidney cancer. CDR3 DNA sequence: TGTGCCAGCAACTTCAAAGGGGCTACCACCGGGGAGCTGTTTTTT. It is translated as CASNFKGATTGELFF.